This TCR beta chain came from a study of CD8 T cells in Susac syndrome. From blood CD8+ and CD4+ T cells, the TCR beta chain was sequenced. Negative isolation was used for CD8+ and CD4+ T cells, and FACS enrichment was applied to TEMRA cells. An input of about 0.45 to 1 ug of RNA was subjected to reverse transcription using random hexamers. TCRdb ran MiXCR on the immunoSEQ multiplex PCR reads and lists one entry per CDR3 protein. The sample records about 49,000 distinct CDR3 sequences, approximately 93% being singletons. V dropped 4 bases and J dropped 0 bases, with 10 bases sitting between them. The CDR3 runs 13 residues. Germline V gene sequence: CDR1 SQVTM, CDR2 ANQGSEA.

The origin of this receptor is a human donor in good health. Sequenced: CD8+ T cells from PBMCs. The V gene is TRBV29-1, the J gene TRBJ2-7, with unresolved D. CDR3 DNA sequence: TGCAGCGTTGTAGGCCGAAACTCCTACGAGCAGTACTTC. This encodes CSVVGRNSYEQYF.